The rows below give T cell receptor beta chains drawn from one sample of a study of blood T cell repertoires in COVID-19. Method: immunoSEQ multiplex PCR; TCRdb's copy keeps in-frame clones and lacks some. The sample has approximately 180,000 clones; approximately 79% are singletons. The specimen was PBMCs or T cells enriched from blood (not recorded which). The receptor source for this set is a woman between 55 and 75 years old with acute COVID-19. Both conserved end residues are part of each CDR3. The D gene is left open where the match is weak. Part of the rows lack a size; the others show once, few, many or a class for expanded clones.

.	TRBJ1-1	TRBD1	TRBV18	TGTGCCAGCTCACTTACTCGACAGGGACCCGGGGGGAACACTGAAGCTTTCTTT	CASSLTRQGPGGNTEAFF
.	TRBJ2-3	.	TRBV7-6	TGTGCCAGCAGCCCTAGGATTCAGGGTGGCACAGATACGCAGTATTTT	CASSPRIQGGTDTQYF
.	TRBJ1-2	.	TRBV5-1	TGCGCCAGCAGCTTGACCGAGAACTATGGCTACACCTTC	CASSLTENYGYTF
many	TRBJ1-2	.	TRBV18	TGTGCCAGCTCATCCACTGGAGCAGGGTCTAACTATGGCTACACCTTC	CASSSTGAGSNYGYTF
.	TRBJ2-7	TRBD2	TRBV5-6	TGTGCCAGCAGCCCTCCGGCTAGCGGGGTCTCCTACGAGCAGTACTTC	CASSPPASGVSYEQYF
few	TRBJ1-1	.	TRBV27	TGTGCCAGCAGTTTATTGGGGAGAAGGAACACTGAAGCTTTCTTT	CASSLLGRRNTEAFF
.	TRBJ1-1	TRBD1	TRBV5-1	TGCGCCAGCGGGACAGGGCGGACTGAAGCTTTCTTT	CASGTGRTEAFF
once	TRBJ1-4	.	TRBV28	TGTGCCAGCAGTTTAAGTCAGGGCCCGATTAAACTGTTTTTT	CASSLSQGPIKLFF
.	TRBJ1-1	TRBD1	TRBV7-9	TGTGCCAGCAGCTTAGTTCGGACAGGGGTCGGCGGGAACACTGAAGCTTTCTTT	CASSLVRTGVGGNTEAFF
.	TRBJ2-1	.	TRBV6-2/TRBV6-3	TGTGCCAGCAGTCCCGGGTCCACTGAGCAGTTCTTC	CASSPGSTEQFF
.	TRBJ2-1	.	TRBV30	TGTGCCTGGAGTGCAGGACCCCATACAGGGTATCGATTCTTC	CAWSAGPHTGYRFF
.	TRBJ1-3	.	TRBV19	TGTGCCAGTAATTGGGACTCAACCTCTGGAAACACCATATATTTT	CASNWDSTSGNTIYF
.	TRBJ1-5	.	TRBV7-8	TGTGCCAGCAGCTTAGCGCTGTCAGGGAATCAGCCCCAGCATTTT	CASSLALSGNQPQHF
.	TRBJ2-1	.	TRBV2	TGTGCCAGCAGTGAGGGCGGGTACTCCTACAATGAGCAGTTCTTC	CASSEGGYSYNEQFF
.	TRBJ1-1	.	TRBV13	TGTGCCAGCAGGAATAAGAGGACTGAAGCTTTCTTT	CASRNKRTEAFF
.	TRBJ2-3	.	TRBV4-1	TGCGCCAGCAGCCAAGTGGAAGGACATATCACAGATACGCAGTATTTT	CASSQVEGHITDTQYF
once	TRBJ1-6	.	TRBV9	TGTGCCAGCAGCGTGGGCTCACAGGGAGGGAATTCACCCCTCCACTTT	CASSVGSQGGNSPLHF
.	TRBJ2-7	.	TRBV18	TGTGCCAGCTCACCAGTATCGAGACAGAACGCCTACGAGCAGTACTTC	CASSPVSRQNAYEQYF
.	TRBJ2-7	TRBD2	TRBV6-5	TGTGCCAGCAGTAGGGGACTAGCGATCTCCTACGAGCAGTACTTC	CASSRGLAISYEQYF
once	TRBJ2-5	.	TRBV4-3	TGCGCCAGCAGCCAAGCGACAGCCTATAGTCAAGAGACCCAGTACTTC	CASSQATAYSQETQYF
once	TRBJ1-2	.	TRBV6-6	TGTGCCAGCAGTTACCTTATTGAGGGTACGGGCGGCTACACCTTC	CASSYLIEGTGGYTF
.	TRBJ2-1	TRBD1	TRBV18	TGTGCCAGCTCACCGGGGACAGGGGCCTACAATGAGCAGTTCTTC	CASSPGTGAYNEQFF
.	TRBJ1-1	.	TRBV18	TGTGCCAGCTCACCAGGGAGGGTTGAAGCTTTCTTT	CASSPGRVEAFF
.	TRBJ2-7	TRBD2	TRBV5-1	TGCGCCAGCAGGCTAGATCCTAGCGGGAGCTACGAGCAGTACTTC	CASRLDPSGSYEQYF
.	TRBJ1-1	.	TRBV2	TGTGCCAGCAGTCTTGGGGCACTGAACACTGAAGCTTTCTTT	CASSLGALNTEAFF
once	TRBJ1-1	.	TRBV7-9	TGTGCCAGCAGCTTAGGGTCAGGGGTAGGTGGGGTGAACACTGAAGCTTTCTTT	CASSLGSGVGGVNTEAFF
.	TRBJ2-7	.	TRBV10-3	TGTGCCATCAGTGAGGTACTCTCCTACGAGCAGTACTTC	CAISEVLSYEQYF
.	TRBJ1-2	TRBD1	TRBV10-3	TGTGCCATCAGTGAGTCGGACAGGGGCTATGGCTACACCTTC	CAISESDRGYGYTF
.	TRBJ1-2	.	TRBV5-4	TGTGCCAGCAGCCCGAGGGACACAGCCTATGGCTACACCTTC	CASSPRDTAYGYTF
.	TRBJ2-7	TRBD1	TRBV29-1	TGCAGCGTTATCCGGGACAGGGGGCTCGAGCAGTACTTC	CSVIRDRGLEQYF
.	TRBJ2-7	TRBD1	TRBV27	TGTGCCAGCAAGCCGGGACAGGGAACCTACGAGCAGTACTTC	CASKPGQGTYEQYF
.	TRBJ1-1	.	TRBV5-6	TGTGCCAGCAGTCCACAGAACACTGAAGCTTTCTTT	CASSPQNTEAFF
.	TRBJ1-6	TRBD1	TRBV7-9	TGTGCCAGCAGCCCCACAGGGGTCCGTAATTCACCCCTCCACTTT	CASSPTGVRNSPLHF
many	TRBJ2-7	TRBD2	TRBV9	TGTGCCAGCAGCGGTGGGACTAGCTGGACCCACGAGCAGTACTTC	CASSGGTSWTHEQYF
.	TRBJ1-3	.	TRBV4-3	TGCGCCAGCAGCCGGGGCAGCGGAAACACCATATATTTT	CASSRGSGNTIYF
few	TRBJ1-2	.	TRBV5-1	TGCGCCAGCAGCTTCCCGGACAAACAGGATGGCTACACCTTC	CASSFPDKQDGYTF
.	TRBJ1-3	.	TRBV7-9	TGTGCACAGGCGGGGGTGACGGGAAACACCATATATTTT	CAQAGVTGNTIYF
.	TRBJ1-1	TRBD1	TRBV6-5	TGTGCCAGCAGAGGGACAGGCACTGAAGCTTTCTTT	CASRGTGTEAFF
.	TRBJ2-1	TRBD1	TRBV12-5	TGTGCTAGTGGTTTGGTACTGGGACAGGGAAGAACTGAGCAGTTCTTC	CASGLVLGQGRTEQFF
.	TRBJ2-4	.	TRBV5-6	TGTGCCAGCAGCTTCTCAGTAGCCAAAAACATTCAGTACTTC	CASSFSVAKNIQYF
.	TRBJ1-5	.	TRBV7-2	TGTGCCAGCAGCCCGGGTGTTCGTCAGCCCCAGCATTTT	CASSPGVRQPQHF
.	TRBJ1-1	.	TRBV25-1	TGTGCCTCCACACGGACAGCCAACACTGAAGCTTTCTTT	CASTRTANTEAFF
.	TRBJ2-7	TRBD2	TRBV6-4	TGTGCCGGACCGAACGGACTAGCGGGAACCTACGAGCAGTACTTC	CAGPNGLAGTYEQYF
once	TRBJ1-5	.	TRBV6-1	TGTGCCAGCAGTGAATTCGGTAGCAATCAGCCCCAGCATTTT	CASSEFGSNQPQHF
.	TRBJ1-4	TRBD1	TRBV9	TGTGCCAGCAGCCCGGGACAGGAGACTAATGAAAAACTGTTTTTT	CASSPGQETNEKLFF
.	TRBJ1-5	.	TRBV19	TGTGCCAGTACCGCCGGGATCAATCAGCCCCAGCATTTT	CASTAGINQPQHF
.	TRBJ2-1	.	TRBV21-1	TGTGCCAGCAGCTGCGCGGGAGCGGACAATGAGCAGTTCTTC	CASSCAGADNEQFF
.	TRBJ2-2	.	TRBV14	TGTGCCAGCAGCCAATCATTCCCAAAGAACACCGGGGAGCTGTTTTTT	CASSQSFPKNTGELFF
once	TRBJ1-6	.	TRBV30	TGTGCCTGGAGTCGAGAGGATGCTAATTCACCCCTCCACTTT	CAWSREDANSPLHF
.	TRBJ2-1	.	TRBV7-9	TGTGCCAGCAGCTTAGTTGGTCCTCCTAGAAATGAGCAGTTCTTC	CASSLVGPPRNEQFF
.	TRBJ1-3	.	TRBV7-9	TGTGCCAGCAGTTCCCGGAGGATCCGGGCCTCTGGAAACACCATATATTTT	CASSSRRIRASGNTIYF
.	TRBJ2-5	TRBD2	TRBV2	TGTGCCAGCACAACCGGGGGGGGCCCCGGAGGAGCAAAGACCCAGTACTTC	CASTTGGGPGGAKTQYF
.	TRBJ1-4	TRBD1	TRBV5-1	TGCGCCAGCAGTCGAAACAGGGGGCTGATTAATGAAAAACTGTTTTTT	CASSRNRGLINEKLFF
few	TRBJ2-2	.	TRBV11-3	TGTGCCAGCAGCTTCCCGATGGACAGATCTAACCTGAACACCGGGGAGCTGTTTTTT	CASSFPMDRSNLNTGELFF
.	TRBJ1-1	.	TRBV7-9	TGTGCCAGCAGAATAGGGGGTTACACTGAAGCTTTCTTT	CASRIGGYTEAFF
.	TRBJ2-1	TRBD2	TRBV5-1	TGCGCCAGCAGCCCCGCGGGAGACTACAATGAGCAGTTCTTC	CASSPAGDYNEQFF
.	TRBJ1-2	.	TRBV27	TGTGCCAGCCGGCGCGGGGGAAAATATGGCTACACCTTC	CASRRGGKYGYTF
.	TRBJ2-7	TRBD1	TRBV7-2	TGTGCCAGCAGCTTCGCAGGGGGAGCCTCCTACGAGCAGTACTTC	CASSFAGGASYEQYF
.	TRBJ2-2	.	TRBV19	TGTGCCAGTAGCCGTGGGGGGACCGGGGAGCTGTTTTTT	CASSRGGTGELFF
once	TRBJ1-2	.	TRBV9	TGTGCCAGCAGCGTAGATAGTAACTATGGCTACACCTTC	CASSVDSNYGYTF